The next 26 T cell receptor beta chains were all read from a single sample in a study of blood T cell repertoires in COVID-19. The protocol was immunoSEQ multiplex PCR, while the TCRdb copy is restricted to in-frame clones and leaves out a portion. This repertoire shows more than 50,000 clones, around 80% found once; its top ten account for almost 10%. The sequencing input was peripheral blood. The receptor set was obtained from a human donor in a cohort sampled during active COVID-19.

This clone appeared many times. V and J are TRBV6-5 and TRBJ2-6; the D is unclear. The CDR3 is 14 residues long. From germline, CDR1 is MNHEY and CDR2 SVGAGI. Trimming took 2 bases from V and 1 from J, leaving 3 bases between them. The CDR3 loop is CASSYLSGANVLTF. Here the CDR3 DNA reads TGTGCCAGCAGTTACCTTTCTGGGGCCAACGTCCTGACTTTC.

CDR3 in DNA: TGTGCCAGCAGCTCCCGGGACAGGGGCACCTACGAGCAGTACTTC. It translates to CASSSRDRGTYEQYF. V and J are TRBV11-2 and TRBJ2-7; 10 nucleotides line up with TRBD1. CDR1 and CDR2 (germline): SGHAT, FQNNGV. After removal of 4 bases from V and 2 bases from J, the junction contained 5 bases not matched to a gene. CDR3 length: 15 residues.

The chain joins TRBV7-8 to TRBJ2-7; TRBD2 agrees at 10 bases. This CDR3 has 14 residues. CDR1 is SGHVS and CDR2 is FQNEAQ in the germline V gene. V trimming: 8 bases; J trimming: 7 bases; junction bases outside the gene matches: 11. In DNA, the CDR3 is TGTGCCAGCGCGCTAGGGCTAGCGGGAGATGAGCAGTACTTC. It translates to CASALGLAGDEQYF.

This clone rates as medium-sized. V usage is TRBV27 and J usage is TRBJ2-7; 7 bases line up with TRBD2. V gave up 2 bases and J gave up 0 bases; unmatched junction bases: 7. CDR3 length: 16 amino acids. Germline V gene data show CDR1 as MNHEY and CDR2 as SMNVEV (reference sequence). Written as DNA, the CDR3 is TGTGCCAGCAGTTTAACGCTAGCGGAGAGCTCCTACGAGCAGTACTTC. This codes for CASSLTLAESSYEQYF.

The chain joins TRBV4-3 to TRBJ2-5; 14 nucleotides agree with TRBD2. The CDR3 length is 21 residues. Germline CDR1 and CDR2: LGHNA and YSLEER. With V trimmed by 3 bases and J by 1 base, 16 bases remained unmatched. Here the CDR3 reads CASSQRGPGTSGRKGQETQYF. CDR3 coding DNA: TGCGCCAGCAGCCAGAGGGGGCCCGGGACTAGCGGGAGAAAGGGCCAAGAGACCCAGTACTTC.

The chain combines TRBV5-5 with TRBJ2-1, with D tentatively TRBD1 (5 bases). Germline V gives CDR1 SGHKS, CDR2 YYEKEE (reference sequence). The V end lost 5 bases, the J end lost 2 bases, and 14 bases lay between the germline ends. The CDR3 loop spans 15 amino acids. The CDR3 region has the DNA TGTGCCAGCAGAACTTGGCTGACAGCCTACAATGAGCAGTTCTTC. Its translation is CASRTWLTAYNEQFF. The variable domain in full, with the rest retrieved from reference TRBV5-5 and TRBJ2-1, is DAGVTQSPTHLIKTRGQQVTLRCSPISGHKSVSWYQQVLGQGPQFIFQYYEKEERGRGNFPDRFSARQFPNYSSELNVNALLLGDSALYLCASRTWLTAYNEQFFGPGTRLTVL.

The chain couples TRBV6-2 or TRBV6-3 to TRBJ2-1, with 9 bases that match TRBD2. V gave up 0 bases and J gave up 2 bases; unmatched junction bases: 11. The CDR3 totals 19 residues. Germline CDR1 reads MNHEY; CDR2 reads SVGEGT. For the CDR3, the DNA is TGTGCCAGCAGTTACTCCTCTCCGGCGGGAGGGAGGGCCTACAATGAGCAGTTCTTC. Amino acids: CASSYSSPAGGRAYNEQFF.

This clone is a singleton in its sample. This chain connects TRBV4-3 to TRBJ2-7; TRBD2 agrees at 8 bases. From germline, CDR1 is LGHNA and CDR2 YSLEER. This CDR3 spans 15 amino acids. The ends lost 0 bases at V and 3 bases at J; junction bases unmatched: 4. The CDR3 DNA sequence: TGCGCCAGCAGCCAAGACCCGGCGGGAGGCTACGAGCAGTACTTC. Translated: CASSQDPAGGYEQYF.

This chain's CDR3 is CASRGRTGSPPRSYEQYF. As DNA, the CDR3 is TGCGCCAGCAGGGGGAGGACAGGGTCACCCCCACGCTCCTACGAGCAGTACTTC. The chain carries TRBV10-1 and TRBJ2-7; 8 bases line up with TRBD1. This CDR3 comprises 18 residues. Per the germline V gene, CDR1 is WNHNN and CDR2 is SYGVQD (reference sequence). Unmatched junction bases numbered 16, after V lost 6 bases and J lost 0 bases.

The chain employs TRBV29-1 and TRBJ2-5; no reliable D call. The CDR3 is made up of 12 amino acids. Trimming took 0 bases from V and 5 from J, leaving 7 bases between them. Germline loops: CDR1 SQVTM, CDR2 ANQGSEA. CDR3 DNA sequence: TGCAGCGTTGAAGAGGGCTTGGAGACCCAGTACTTC. The encoded protein is CSVEEGLETQYF.

The chain is built from TRBV28 and TRBJ2-7; 9 bases are shared with TRBD1. Germline V gene data show CDR1 as MDHEN and CDR2 as SYDVKM. The CDR3 has 13 amino acids. Unmatched junction bases numbered 6, after V lost 7 bases and J lost 5 bases. The CDR3 sequence: CASTTGGAHEQYF. CDR3 nucleotides: TGTGCCAGCACTACAGGGGGCGCACACGAGCAGTACTTC. Filled out from reference TRBV28 and TRBJ2-7, the complete variable domain reads DVKVTQSSRYLVKRTGEKVFLECVQDMDHENMFWYRQDPGLGLRLIYFSYDVKMKEKGDIPEGYSVSREKKERFSLILESASTNQTSMYLCASTTGGAHEQYFGPGTRLTVT.

The chain links TRBV15 to TRBJ2-7, with D possibly matching TRBD1 (5 bases). The CDR3 contains 12 residues. Trimming took 3 bases from V and 3 from J, leaving 6 bases between them. Germline lookup yields CDR1 LNHNV and CDR2 YYDKDF (reference sequence). CDR3 nucleotide sequence: TGTGCCACCAGCAGCGACAGCTACGAGCAGTACTTC. This sequence encodes CATSSDSYEQYF.

The V gene is TRBV2, the J gene TRBJ2-7; 7 bases fit TRBD2. Germline V gives CDR1 SNHLY, CDR2 FYNNEI. V trimming: 8 bases; J trimming: 5 bases; junction bases outside the gene matches: 6. The CDR3 extends over 12 amino acids. The CDR3 spells CASGAGVNEQYF. The CDR3 region has the DNA TGTGCCAGCGGGGCGGGGGTGAACGAGCAGTACTTC.

The V and J genes are TRBV5-1 and TRBJ2-7; 10 bases map to TRBD1. The CDR3 extends over 15 amino acids. Germline CDR1 reads SGHRS; CDR2 reads YFSETQ. Trimming at V came to 4 bases and at J to 2 bases, leaving 6 bases not matched to a gene. CDR3 DNA: TGCGCCAGCAGCCGTCTTGGGACAGGGGCCTACGAGCAGTACTTC. The encoded protein is CASSRLGTGAYEQYF.

The chain couples TRBV6-2 or TRBV6-3 to TRBJ1-4; D possibly corresponds to TRBD1 (5 bases). CDR1 and CDR2 from the germline V gene are MNHEY and SVGEGT. V was trimmed by 0 bases and J by 5 bases, leaving 10 bases between them. CDR3 size: 15 residues. Here the CDR3 DNA reads TGTGCCAGCAGTTACTCGGGGCGCCAGAATGAAAAACTGTTTTTT. It translates to CASSYSGRQNEKLFF.

The J gene is TRBJ2-7, the V gene TRBV11-2, with 10 nucleotides matching TRBD2. J was trimmed by 5 bases and V by 3 bases; bases with no gene match: 10. Germline loops: CDR1 SGHAT, CDR2 FQNNGV. CDR3 length: 16 residues. The CDR3 nucleotides are TGTGCCAGCAGCTTGAGTGCTAGCGGGAGTTCCCACGAGCAGTACTTC. This codes for CASSLSASGSSHEQYF. Combining the CDR3 with reference TRBV11-2 and TRBJ2-7 gives the whole variable domain EAGVAQSPRYKIIEKRQSVAFWCNPISGHATLYWYQQILGQGPKLLIQFQNNGVVDDSQLPKDRFSAERLKGVDSTLKIQPAKLEDSAVYLCASSLSASGSSHEQYFGPGTRLTVT.

The gene calls are TRBV19 and TRBJ1-3, with no clear D. Germline V gene data show CDR1 as LNHDA and CDR2 as SQIVND (reference sequence). CDR3 length: 16 amino acids. Trimming left V 7 bases short and J 1 base short, with 17 bases between. The CDR3 spells CASIPTHTTSGNTIYF. As DNA, the CDR3 is TGTGCCAGTATTCCAACCCATACGACTTCTGGAAACACCATATATTTT.

As for this clone: At the DNA level, this CDR3 is encoded by other sequences in the same sample as well. The chain couples TRBV5-1 to TRBJ1-3; TRBD1 matches 7 bases. The CDR3 is made up of 15 amino acids. Germline trimming cut 0 bases from V and 1 base from J; bases unmatched to any gene: 1. Per the germline V gene, CDR1 is SGHRS and CDR2 is YFSETQ. Here the CDR3 reads CASSLDRGSGNTIYF. The CDR3 DNA reads as TGCGCCAGCAGCTTGGACAGGGGATCTGGAAACACCATATATTTT.

This chain connects TRBV28 to TRBJ1-2; a weak D match, TRBD1 (6 bases). This CDR3 has 14 residues. CDR1 and CDR2 (germline): MDHEN, SYDVKM. V shed 6 bases and J shed 8 bases, with 19 bases lying between them. This CDR3 is CASSTRTVGNGYTF. The CDR3 nucleotides are TGTGCCAGCAGCACTAGGACAGTCGGGAACGGCTACACCTTC.

The rearrangement joins TRBV18 to TRBJ2-6, with D unresolved. Germline V gene sequence: CDR1 KGHSH, CDR2 LQKENI. The length of the CDR3 is 16 residues. V gave up 1 base and J gave up 0 bases, with 7 bases separating them. The CDR3 reads CASSPRVVSGANVLTF. For the CDR3, the DNA is TGTGCCAGCTCACCACGAGTAGTCTCTGGGGCCAACGTCCTGACTTTC.

The rearrangement joins TRBV28 to TRBJ1-2; TRBD1 aligns across 7 bases. The CDR3 is made up of 12 amino acids. V lost 6 bases, J lost 7 bases, and 5 bases stayed unmatched. Germline values: CDR1 MDHEN, CDR2 SYDVKM. The CDR3 region is CASRSGGGGYTF. For the CDR3, the DNA is TGTGCCAGCAGGTCAGGGGGAGGTGGCTACACCTTC.

This clone has a handful of counts. The chain joins TRBV28 to TRBJ2-2; possibly TRBD2 for D (6 bases). There are 12 residues in the CDR3. Germline loops: CDR1 MDHEN, CDR2 SYDVKM. V lost 8 bases to trimming and J lost 7 bases, with 11 bases between them. For the CDR3, the DNA is TGTGCCAGCTGGGGACTTTACGGGGAGCTGTTTTTT. It is translated as CASWGLYGELFF.

The chain employs TRBV6-2 or TRBV6-3 and TRBJ2-7, with TRBD2 matching over 7 bases. The CDR3 totals 16 residues. Germline CDR1 is MNHEY and CDR2 is SVGEGT. Losses at the gene ends were 2 bases for V and 1 base for J; bases not matched to a gene: 8. The CDR3 DNA sequence: TGTGCCAGCAGTTACGCGAATCCGGGGGGTTCCTACGAGCAGTACTTC. It translates to CASSYANPGGSYEQYF.

The chain employs TRBV5-1 and TRBJ2-7; 9 bases match TRBD2. Germline CDR1 is SGHRS and CDR2 is YFSETQ. CDR3 length equals 14 residues. V lost 2 bases, J lost 5 bases, and 5 bases stayed unmatched. The CDR3 protein is CASSLVAGENEQYF. The CDR3 DNA is TGCGCCAGCAGCTTAGTAGCGGGAGAGAACGAGCAGTACTTC.

The gene calls are TRBV6-5 and TRBJ2-7, with TRBD2 matching over 9 bases. The CDR3 is 14 residues long. Per the germline V gene, CDR1 is MNHEY and CDR2 is SVGAGI. The trim removed 7 bases at V and 3 bases at J, leaving 7 bases unmatched. CDR3 DNA sequence: TGTGCCAGCACTTTAGCGGGAGTACTCTACGAGCAGTACTTC. Protein product: CASTLAGVLYEQYF.

This rearrangement joins TRBV6-5 to TRBJ2-5; 8 bases are a match to TRBD1. V was pared by 0 bases and J by 2 bases, with 2 bases of the junction left unmatched. CDR3 length: 15 amino acids. Germline V lookup: CDR1 MNHEY, CDR2 SVGAGI. The CDR3 sequence is CASSYSTGEQETQYF. The CDR3 nucleotides are TGTGCCAGCAGTTACTCGACAGGGGAGCAAGAGACCCAGTACTTC.